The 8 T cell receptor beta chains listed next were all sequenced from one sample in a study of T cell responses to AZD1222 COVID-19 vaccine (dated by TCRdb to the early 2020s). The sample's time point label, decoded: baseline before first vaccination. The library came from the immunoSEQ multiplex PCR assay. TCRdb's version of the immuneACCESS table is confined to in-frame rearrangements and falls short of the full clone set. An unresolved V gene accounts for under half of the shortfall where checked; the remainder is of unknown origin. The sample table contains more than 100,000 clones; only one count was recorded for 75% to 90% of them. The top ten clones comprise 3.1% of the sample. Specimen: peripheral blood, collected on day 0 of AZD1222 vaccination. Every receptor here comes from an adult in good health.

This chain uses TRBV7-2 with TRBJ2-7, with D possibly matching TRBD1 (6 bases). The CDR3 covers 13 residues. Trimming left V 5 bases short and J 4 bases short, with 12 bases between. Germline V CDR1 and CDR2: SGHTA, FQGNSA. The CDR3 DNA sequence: TGTGCCAGCAGCCCTAGGACAGCTTACGAGCAGTACTTC. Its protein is CASSPRTAYEQYF. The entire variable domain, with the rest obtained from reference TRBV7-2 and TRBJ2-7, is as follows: GAGVSQSPSNKVTEKGKDVELRCDPISGHTALYWYRQSLGQGLEFLIYFQGNSAPDKSGLPSDRFSAERTGGSVSTLTIQRTQQEDSAVYLCASSPRTAYEQYFGPGTRLTVT.

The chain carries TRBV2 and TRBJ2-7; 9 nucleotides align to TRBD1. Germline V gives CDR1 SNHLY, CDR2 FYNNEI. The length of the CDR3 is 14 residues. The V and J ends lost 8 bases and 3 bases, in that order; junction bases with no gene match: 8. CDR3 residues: CASRSRTGDYEQYF. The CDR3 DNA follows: TGTGCCAGCCGATCCCGGACAGGGGACTACGAGCAGTACTTC. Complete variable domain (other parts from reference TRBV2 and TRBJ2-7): EPEVTQTPSHQVTQMGQEVILRCVPISNHLYFYWYRQILGQKVEFLVSFYNNEISEKSEIFDDQFSVERPDGSNFTLKIRSTKLEDSAMYFCASRSRTGDYEQYFGPGTRLTVT.

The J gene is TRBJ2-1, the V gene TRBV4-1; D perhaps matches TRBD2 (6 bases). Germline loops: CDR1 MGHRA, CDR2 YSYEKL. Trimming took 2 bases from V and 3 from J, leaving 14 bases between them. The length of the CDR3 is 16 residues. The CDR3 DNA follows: TGCGCCAGCAGCCAAAGGTCGCGGGGCGACTACAATGAGCAGTTCTTC. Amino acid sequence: CASSQRSRGDYNEQFF.

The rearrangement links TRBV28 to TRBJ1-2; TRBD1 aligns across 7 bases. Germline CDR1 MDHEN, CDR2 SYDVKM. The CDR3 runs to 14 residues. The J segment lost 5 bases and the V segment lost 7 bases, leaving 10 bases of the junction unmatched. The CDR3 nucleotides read TGTGCCAGCAACGGGGGACAGCCTCTTTATGGCTACACCTTC. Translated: CASNGGQPLYGYTF.

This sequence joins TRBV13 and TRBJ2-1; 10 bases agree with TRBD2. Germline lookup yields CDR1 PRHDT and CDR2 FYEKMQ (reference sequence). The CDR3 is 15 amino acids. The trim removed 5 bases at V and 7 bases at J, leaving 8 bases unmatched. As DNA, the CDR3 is TGTGCCAGCAGCGTCCTAGCGGGAGTAGAAAATGAGCAGTTCTTC. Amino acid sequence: CASSVLAGVENEQFF.

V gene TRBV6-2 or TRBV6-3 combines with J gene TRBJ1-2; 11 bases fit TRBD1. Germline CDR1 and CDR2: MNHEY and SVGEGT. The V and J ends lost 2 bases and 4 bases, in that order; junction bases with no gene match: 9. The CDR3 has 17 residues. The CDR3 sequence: CASSYAGTGGLGYGYTF. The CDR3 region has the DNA TGTGCCAGCAGTTACGCCGGGACAGGGGGTCTCGGCTATGGCTACACCTTC.

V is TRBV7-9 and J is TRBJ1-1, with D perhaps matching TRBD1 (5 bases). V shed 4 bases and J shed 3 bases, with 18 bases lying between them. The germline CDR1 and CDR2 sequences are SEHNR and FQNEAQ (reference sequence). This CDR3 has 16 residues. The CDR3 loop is CASSSGGGMADTEAFF. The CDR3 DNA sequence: TGTGCCAGCAGCTCAGGCGGGGGGATGGCGGACACTGAAGCTTTCTTT.

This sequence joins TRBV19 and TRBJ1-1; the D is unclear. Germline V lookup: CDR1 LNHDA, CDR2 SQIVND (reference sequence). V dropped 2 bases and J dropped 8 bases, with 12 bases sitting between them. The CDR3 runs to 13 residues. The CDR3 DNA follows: TGTGCCAGTAGTATAAAAGGTGTTGGGGAAGCTTTCTTT. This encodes CASSIKGVGEAFF.